This TCR beta chain was identified during a study of cytomegalovirus exposure and HLA in healthy donors. Study-wide results and caveats: A missense variant in DCLRE1C was later tied to TCR beta V- and J-gene trimming. The study recorded about 150 TCR beta chains that were cytomegalovirus-associated. Researchers reported in a later analysis that common viral pathogens appeared linked to several top clusters. Testing in vitro showed a few CMV-associated chains specific for CMV antigens.

Germline V lookup: CDR1 MDHEN, CDR2 SYDVKM. CDR3 length equals 13 residues. V was cut by 6 bases and J by 4 bases, with 13 bases left in between. A remark on this clone: Antigen specificity is unknown.

Use of 60 Vbeta and 13 Jbeta primers characterized the PCR. Some clones are missing from TCRdb's copy, which holds only in-frame ones; the method was immunoSEQ multiplex PCR. The table lists about 150,000 clones, roughly 10% of them singletons. The sequencing sample was made of PBMCs. V is TRBV28 and J is TRBJ2-7; D possibly corresponds to TRBD1 (6 bases). The receptor comes from a male donor in good health and CMV-seronegative. Here the CDR3 DNA reads TGTGCCAGCAGCCCGGGCAGGGGTTACGAGCAGTACTTC. Encoded protein: CASSPGRGYEQYF. Variable domain in full (rest from reference TRBV28 and TRBJ2-7): DVKVTQSSRYLVKRTGEKVFLECVQDMDHENMFWYRQDPGLGLRLIYFSYDVKMKEKGDIPEGYSVSREKKERFSLILESASTNQTSMYLCASSPGRGYEQYFGPGTRLTVT.